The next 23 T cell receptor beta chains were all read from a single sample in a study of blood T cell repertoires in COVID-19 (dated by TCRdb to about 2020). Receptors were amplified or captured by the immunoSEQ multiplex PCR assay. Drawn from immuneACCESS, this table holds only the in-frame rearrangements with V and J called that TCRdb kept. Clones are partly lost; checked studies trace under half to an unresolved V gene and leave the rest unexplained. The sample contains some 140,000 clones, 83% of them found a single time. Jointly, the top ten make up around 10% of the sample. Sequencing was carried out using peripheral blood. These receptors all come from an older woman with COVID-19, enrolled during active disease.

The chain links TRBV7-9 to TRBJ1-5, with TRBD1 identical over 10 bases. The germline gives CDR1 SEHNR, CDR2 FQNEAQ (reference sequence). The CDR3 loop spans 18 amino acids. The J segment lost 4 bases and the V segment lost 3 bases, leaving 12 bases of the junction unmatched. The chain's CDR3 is CASSLDRGYNQGNQPQHF. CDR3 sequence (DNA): TGTGCCAGCAGCTTGGACAGGGGGTACAACCAGGGAAATCAGCCCCAGCATTTT. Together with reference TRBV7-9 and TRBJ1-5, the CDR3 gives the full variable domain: DTGVSQNPRHKITKRGQNVTFRCDPISEHNRLYWYRQTLGQGPEFLTYFQNEAQLEKSRLLSDRFSAERPKGSFSTLEIQRTEQGDSAMYLCASSLDRGYNQGNQPQHFGDGTRLSIL.

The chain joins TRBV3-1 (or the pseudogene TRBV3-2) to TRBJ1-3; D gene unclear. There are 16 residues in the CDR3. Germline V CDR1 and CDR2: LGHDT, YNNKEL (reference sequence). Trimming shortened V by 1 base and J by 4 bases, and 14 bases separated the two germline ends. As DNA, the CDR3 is TGTGCCAGCAGCCAAGGATTGGGGAGTTGGGGAAACACCATATATTTT. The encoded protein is CASSQGLGSWGNTIYF.

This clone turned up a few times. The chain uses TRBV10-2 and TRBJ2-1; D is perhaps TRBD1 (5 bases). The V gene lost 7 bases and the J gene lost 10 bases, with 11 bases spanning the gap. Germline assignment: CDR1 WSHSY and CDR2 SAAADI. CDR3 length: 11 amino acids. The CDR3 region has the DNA TGCGCCAGCATAGGGGCTGGAGAGCAGTTCTTC. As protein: CASIGAGEQFF.

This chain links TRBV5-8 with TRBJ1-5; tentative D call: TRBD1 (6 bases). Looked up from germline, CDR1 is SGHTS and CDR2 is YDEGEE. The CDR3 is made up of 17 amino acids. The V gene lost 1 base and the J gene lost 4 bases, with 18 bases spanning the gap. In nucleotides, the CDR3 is TGTGCCAGCAGCTTGTTGGCAGGGGCCCTAGTGAATCAGCCCCAGCATTTT. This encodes CASSLLAGALVNQPQHF. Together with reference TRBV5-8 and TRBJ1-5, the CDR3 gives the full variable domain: EAGVTQSPTHLIKTRGQQATLRCSPISGHTSVYWYQQALGLGLQFLLWYDEGEERNRGNFPPRFSGRQFPNYSSELNVNALELEDSALYLCASSLLAGALVNQPQHFGDGTRLSIL.

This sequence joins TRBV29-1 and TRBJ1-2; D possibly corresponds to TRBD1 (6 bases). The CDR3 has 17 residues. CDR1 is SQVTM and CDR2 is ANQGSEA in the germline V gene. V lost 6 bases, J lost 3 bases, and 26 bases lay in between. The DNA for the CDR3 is TGCAGCGTCCCGGCGAGGGTACGGACTAGGGGGGACTATGGCTACACCTTC. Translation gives CSVPARVRTRGDYGYTF.

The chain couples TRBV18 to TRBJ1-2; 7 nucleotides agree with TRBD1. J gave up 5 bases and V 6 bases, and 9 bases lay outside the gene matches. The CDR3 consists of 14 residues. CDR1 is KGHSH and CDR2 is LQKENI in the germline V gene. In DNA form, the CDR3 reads TGTGCCAGCTCGCCAGGGGACAGCCAGTATGGCTACACCTTC. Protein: CASSPGDSQYGYTF.

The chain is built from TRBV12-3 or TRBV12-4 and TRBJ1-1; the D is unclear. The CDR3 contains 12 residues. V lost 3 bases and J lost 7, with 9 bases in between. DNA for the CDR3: TGTGCCAGCAGTTTTTGGGCACATGAAGCTTTCTTT. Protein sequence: CASSFWAHEAFF.

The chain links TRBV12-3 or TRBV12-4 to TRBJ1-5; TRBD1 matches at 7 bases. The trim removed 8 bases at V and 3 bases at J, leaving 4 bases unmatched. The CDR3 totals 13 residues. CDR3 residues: CASATGPNQPQHF. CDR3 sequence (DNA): TGTGCCAGCGCGACAGGGCCCAATCAGCCCCAGCATTTT.

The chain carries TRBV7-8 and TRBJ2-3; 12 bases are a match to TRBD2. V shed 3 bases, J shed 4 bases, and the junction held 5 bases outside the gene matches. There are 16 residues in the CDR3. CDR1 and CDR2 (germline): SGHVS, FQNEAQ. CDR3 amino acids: CASSFWTSGNADTQYF. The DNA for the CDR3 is TGTGCCAGCAGCTTTTGGACTAGCGGGAACGCAGATACGCAGTATTTT.

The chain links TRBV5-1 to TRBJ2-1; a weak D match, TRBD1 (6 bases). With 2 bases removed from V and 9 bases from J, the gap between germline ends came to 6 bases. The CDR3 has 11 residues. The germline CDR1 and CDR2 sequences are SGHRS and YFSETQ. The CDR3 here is CASSLQGEQFF. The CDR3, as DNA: TGCGCCAGCAGCTTACAGGGTGAGCAGTTCTTC.

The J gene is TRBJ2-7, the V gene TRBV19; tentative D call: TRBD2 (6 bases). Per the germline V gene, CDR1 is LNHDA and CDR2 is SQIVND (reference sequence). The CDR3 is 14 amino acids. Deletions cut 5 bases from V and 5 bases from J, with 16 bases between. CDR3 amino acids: CASSPGTLGHEQYF. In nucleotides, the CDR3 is TGTGCCAGTAGTCCCGGGACTTTGGGGCACGAGCAGTACTTC.

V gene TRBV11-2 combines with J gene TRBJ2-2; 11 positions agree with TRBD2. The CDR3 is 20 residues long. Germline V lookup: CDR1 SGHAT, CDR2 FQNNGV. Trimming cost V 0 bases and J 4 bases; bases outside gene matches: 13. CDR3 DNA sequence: TGTGCCAGCAGCTTAGAAAGGGCTAGCGGGGGGAAAATAGGCACCGGGGAGCTGTTTTTT. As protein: CASSLERASGGKIGTGELFF.

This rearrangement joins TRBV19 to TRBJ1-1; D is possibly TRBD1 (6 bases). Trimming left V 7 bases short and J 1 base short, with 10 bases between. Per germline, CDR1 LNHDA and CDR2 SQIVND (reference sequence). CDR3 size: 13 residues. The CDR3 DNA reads TGTGCCAGTACGGGACACACGAACACTGAAGCTTTCTTT. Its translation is CASTGHTNTEAFF.

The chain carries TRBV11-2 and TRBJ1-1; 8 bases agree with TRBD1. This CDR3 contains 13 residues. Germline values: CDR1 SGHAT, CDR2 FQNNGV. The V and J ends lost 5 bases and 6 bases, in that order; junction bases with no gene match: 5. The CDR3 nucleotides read TGTGCCAGCAGCCCGGACAGGGATGCTGAAGCTTTCTTT. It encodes CASSPDRDAEAFF.

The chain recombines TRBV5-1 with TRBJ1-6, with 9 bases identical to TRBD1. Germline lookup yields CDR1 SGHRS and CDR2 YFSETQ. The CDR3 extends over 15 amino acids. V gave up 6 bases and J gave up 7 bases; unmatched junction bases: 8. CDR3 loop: CASKYGQGLNSPLHF. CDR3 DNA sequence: TGCGCCAGCAAATACGGACAGGGGTTGAATTCACCCCTCCACTTT.

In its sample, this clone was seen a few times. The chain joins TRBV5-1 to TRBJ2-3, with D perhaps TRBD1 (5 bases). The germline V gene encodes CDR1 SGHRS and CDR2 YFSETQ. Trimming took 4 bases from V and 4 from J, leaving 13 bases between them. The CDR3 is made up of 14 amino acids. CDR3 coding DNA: TGCGCCAGCAGCCCGTCCCAGGGTGCAGATACGCAGTATTTT. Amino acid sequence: CASSPSQGADTQYF.

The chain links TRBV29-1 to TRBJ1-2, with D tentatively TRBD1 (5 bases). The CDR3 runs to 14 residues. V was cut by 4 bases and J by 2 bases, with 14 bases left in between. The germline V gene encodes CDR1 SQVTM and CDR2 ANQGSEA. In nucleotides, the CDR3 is TGCAGCGTTGTTAGTGCGACAGAAAACTATGGCTACACCTTC. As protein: CSVVSATENYGYTF.

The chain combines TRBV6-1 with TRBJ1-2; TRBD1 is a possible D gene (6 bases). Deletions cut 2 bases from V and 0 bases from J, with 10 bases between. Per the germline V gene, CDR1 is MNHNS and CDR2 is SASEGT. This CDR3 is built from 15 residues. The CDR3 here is CASSERGGPNYGYTF. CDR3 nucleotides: TGTGCCAGCAGTGAACGGGGGGGCCCTAACTATGGCTACACCTTC.

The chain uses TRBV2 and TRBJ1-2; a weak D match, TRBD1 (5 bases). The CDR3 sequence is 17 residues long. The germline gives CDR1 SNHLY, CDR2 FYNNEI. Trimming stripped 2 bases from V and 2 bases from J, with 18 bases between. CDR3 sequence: CASSERGRRGANYGYTF. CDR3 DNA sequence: TGTGCCAGCAGTGAAAGGGGAAGGAGAGGAGCCAACTATGGCTACACCTTC.

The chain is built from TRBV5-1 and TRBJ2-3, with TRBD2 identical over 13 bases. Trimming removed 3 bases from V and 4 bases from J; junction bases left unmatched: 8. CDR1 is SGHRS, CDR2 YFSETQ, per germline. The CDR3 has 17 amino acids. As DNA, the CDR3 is TGCGCCAGCAGCTGGGGGAGGACTAGCGGGAGTTCAGATACGCAGTATTTT. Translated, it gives CASSWGRTSGSSDTQYF.

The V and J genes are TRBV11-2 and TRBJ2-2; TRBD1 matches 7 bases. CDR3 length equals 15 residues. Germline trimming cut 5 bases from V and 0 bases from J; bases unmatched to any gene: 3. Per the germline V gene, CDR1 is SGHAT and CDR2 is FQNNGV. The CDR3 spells CASSPGQANTGELFF. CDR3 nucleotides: TGTGCCAGCAGCCCCGGACAGGCGAACACCGGGGAGCTGTTTTTT.

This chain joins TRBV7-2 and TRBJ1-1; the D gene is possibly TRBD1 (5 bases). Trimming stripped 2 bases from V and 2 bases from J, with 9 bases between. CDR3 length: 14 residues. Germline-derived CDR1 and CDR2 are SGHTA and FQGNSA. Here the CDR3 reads CASSLWGSNTEAFF. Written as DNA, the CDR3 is TGTGCCAGCAGCTTATGGGGCAGTAACACTGAAGCTTTCTTT.

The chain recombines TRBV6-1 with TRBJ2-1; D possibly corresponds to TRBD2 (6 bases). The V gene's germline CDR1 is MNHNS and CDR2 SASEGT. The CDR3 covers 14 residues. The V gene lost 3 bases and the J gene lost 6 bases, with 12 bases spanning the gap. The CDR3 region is CASSDGVSGNEQFF. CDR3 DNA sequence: TGTGCCAGCAGTGATGGGGTTAGCGGCAATGAGCAGTTCTTC.